This is a list of T cell receptor beta chains from one sample in a study of early T cells in non-severe SARS-CoV-2 infection. TCRdb re-analysed the 5' RACE reads in MiXCR, keeping a single row per CDR3 protein. The sample lists under 45,000 distinct CDR3 sequences, roughly 5% occurring once. This sample comprised whole blood, obtained at baseline. These receptors were obtained from an adult who was a healthcare worker with PCR-confirmed SARS-CoV-2 infection or an uninfected control (not recorded which). CDR3s leave out the opening cysteine and the closing phenylalanine or tryptophan.

j_call: TRBJ2-2
v_call: TRBV5-6
cdr3_aa: ASSLNSGATGELF

j_call: TRBJ2-7
v_call: TRBV20-1
cdr3_aa: SAPVGGRYWEQY

j_call: TRBJ2-5
v_call: TRBV28
cdr3_aa: ASSPHGGGETQY

j_call: TRBJ2-4
v_call: TRBV28
cdr3_aa: ASSLWVGGSKNIQY

j_call: TRBJ1-5
v_call: TRBV20-1
cdr3_aa: SAGQGWGNQPQH

j_call: TRBJ1-3
v_call: TRBV19
cdr3_aa: ASTSPASGNTIY

j_call: TRBJ2-1
v_call: TRBV15
cdr3_aa: ATSSGQGTNEQF

j_call: TRBJ1-4
v_call: TRBV3-1
cdr3_aa: ASSLRVGVGGEKLF

j_call: TRBJ1-1
v_call: TRBV6-5
cdr3_aa: ASSYGKARPNTEAF

j_call: TRBJ2-7
v_call: TRBV27
cdr3_aa: ASSRLGYEQY

j_call: TRBJ2-3
v_call: TRBV5-1
cdr3_aa: ASSLTSRNTDTQY

j_call: TRBJ1-4
v_call: TRBV4-3
cdr3_aa: ASSRIGGPNEKLF

j_call: TRBJ2-3
v_call: TRBV7-6
cdr3_aa: ASSLRVTSTDTQY

j_call: TRBJ2-1
v_call: TRBV6-2/TRBV6-3
cdr3_aa: ASSYSTGINEQF

j_call: TRBJ2-1
v_call: TRBV2
cdr3_aa: ASSDGGQF

j_call: TRBJ1-5
v_call: TRBV5-5
cdr3_aa: ASSPGRPGQPQH

j_call: TRBJ2-3
v_call: TRBV11-2
cdr3_aa: ASSLGRVLADTQY

j_call: TRBJ2-7
v_call: TRBV4-1
cdr3_aa: ASSHPAGATYEQY

j_call: TRBJ2-1
v_call: TRBV20-1
cdr3_aa: SARDPGAGRRGEQF

j_call: TRBJ2-1
v_call: TRBV19
cdr3_aa: ASSTPGAGRWNEQF

j_call: TRBJ2-3
v_call: TRBV11-2
cdr3_aa: ASSLGSDTQY

j_call: TRBJ2-7
v_call: TRBV20-1
cdr3_aa: SARGGSKAVSYEQY

j_call: TRBJ2-5
v_call: TRBV11-2
cdr3_aa: ASSLNLMGNEETQY

j_call: TRBJ2-1
v_call: TRBV20-1
cdr3_aa: SAFGLEDHNEQF

j_call: TRBJ2-1
v_call: TRBV19
cdr3_aa: ASSTREGGDEQF

j_call: TRBJ2-1
v_call: TRBV3-1
cdr3_aa: ASSQTGTRISSSYNEQF

j_call: TRBJ1-2
v_call: TRBV2
cdr3_aa: ASSDPGARDGYT

j_call: TRBJ1-3
v_call: TRBV6-6
cdr3_aa: ASSYGGQLSSGNTTY

j_call: TRBJ2-7
v_call: TRBV28
cdr3_aa: ASSLPGLAALEQY

j_call: TRBJ2-7
v_call: TRBV20-1
cdr3_aa: SARDLGTGLYEQY

j_call: TRBJ2-7
v_call: TRBV4-1
cdr3_aa: ASSQDPLLEQY

j_call: TRBJ1-5
v_call: TRBV6-2/TRBV6-3
cdr3_aa: ARLQTQH

j_call: TRBJ1-1
v_call: TRBV19
cdr3_aa: ASSPYRERTEAF

j_call: TRBJ1-2
v_call: TRBV18
cdr3_aa: ASSPSARVDYGYT

j_call: TRBJ2-4
v_call: TRBV6-5
cdr3_aa: ASSRGLAEGNIQY

j_call: TRBJ1-2
v_call: TRBV28
cdr3_aa: ASSQSRTYGYT

j_call: TRBJ1-4
v_call: TRBV4-1
cdr3_aa: ASSRVLRLGEKLF